These 19 T cell receptor beta chains were sequenced from one sample in a study of blood T cell repertoires in COVID-19. Generated by immunoSEQ multiplex PCR, the TCRdb table keeps only in-frame clones and is missing some. Here the sample spans under 200,000 clones, approximately 86% being singletons. The sample comprised peripheral blood. The receptor set was obtained from a woman older than 75 with acute or convalescent COVID-19.

The chain employs TRBV6-1 and TRBJ2-7, with D tentatively TRBD1 (6 bases). Germline CDR1 MNHNS, CDR2 SASEGT. Trimming removed 0 bases from V and 3 bases from J, with 15 bases in between. The CDR3 has 16 residues. The DNA for the CDR3 is TGTGCCAGCAGTGAAGCGGTGTCCCAGGGGAGCTACGAGCAGTACTTC. Translated: CASSEAVSQGSYEQYF.

This chain links TRBV2 with TRBJ2-5, with a weak D call TRBD1 (6 bases). This CDR3 is built from 14 residues. The V gene lost 6 bases and the J gene lost 1 base, with 12 bases spanning the gap. The V gene's germline CDR1 is SNHLY and CDR2 FYNNEI. The CDR3 DNA is TGTGCCAGCAGCGGACAGTCTCCCCAAGAGACCCAGTACTTC. Its protein is CASSGQSPQETQYF.

This chain uses TRBV7-6 with TRBJ1-5; 9 positions agree with TRBD1. CDR1 and CDR2 (germline): SGHVS, FNYEAQ. With V trimmed by 1 base and J by 2 bases, 3 bases remained unmatched. The CDR3 sequence is 16 residues long. The CDR3 DNA reads as TGTGCCAGCAGCTTAGACAGGGGGCGTCGCAATCAGCCCCAGCATTTT. As protein: CASSLDRGRRNQPQHF.

A few counts support this clone. The V and J genes are TRBV30 and TRBJ1-5; D gene ambiguous. Trimming cost V 5 bases and J 1 base, with 9 bases left between them. Germline assignment: CDR1 GTSNPN and CDR2 SVGIG (reference sequence). The CDR3 sequence is 13 residues long. CDR3 sequence: CAWQLQSNQPQHF. DNA of the CDR3: TGTGCCTGGCAATTACAGAGCAATCAGCCCCAGCATTTT.

This clone was counted a few times. This chain connects TRBV27 to TRBJ1-6; no reliable D call. V was pared by 4 bases and J by 10 bases, with 11 bases between. CDR1 is MNHEY and CDR2 is SMNVEV in the germline V gene (reference sequence). This CDR3 has 13 residues. CDR3 bases: TGTGCCAGCAGTTGGTCTAGAGGATCACCCCTCCACTTT. It encodes CASSWSRGSPLHF.

The rearrangement uses TRBV7-9 and TRBJ1-5, with TRBD1 matching over 7 bases. V lost 5 bases to trimming and J lost 5 bases; unmatched junction nucleotides: 9. The CDR3 is made up of 15 amino acids. Germline lookup yields CDR1 SEHNR and CDR2 FQNEAQ (reference sequence). The CDR3 DNA reads TGTGCCAGCAGCCCTCCTGGGACAGCGGATCAGCCCCAGCATTTT. This sequence encodes CASSPPGTADQPQHF.

The J gene is TRBJ2-1, the V gene TRBV25-1; 8 nucleotides align to TRBD1. The ends lost 3 bases at V and 5 bases at J; junction bases unmatched: 6. This CDR3 has 15 residues. Germline V gene data show CDR1 as MGHDK and CDR2 as SYGVNS. This CDR3 is CASSETGDFDNEQFF. DNA of the CDR3: TGTGCCAGCAGTGAGACAGGGGATTTCGACAATGAGCAGTTCTTC.

CDR3 DNA: TGTGCCAGCAGATTCACAGGGAGTCCACAAGCTTTCTTT. It is translated as CASRFTGSPQAFF. The chain recombines TRBV13 with TRBJ1-1; possible D gene TRBD1, 6 bases. V was shortened by 6 bases and J by 9 bases, with 17 bases between the two germline ends. This CDR3 region has 13 residues. Germline V gives CDR1 PRHDT, CDR2 FYEKMQ (reference sequence).

In regard to this clone: Other DNA sequences in this sample translate to the same CDR3. The rearrangement uses TRBV6-4 and TRBJ1-2; D is unresolved. The CDR3 contains 13 residues. CDR1 and CDR2 (germline): MRHNA, SNTAGT. Trimming stripped 0 bases from V and 5 bases from J, with 7 bases between. CDR3 sequence: CASSDSGGYGYTF. The CDR3 DNA reads as TGTGCCAGCAGTGACTCAGGCGGTTATGGCTACACCTTC.

This clone has only a few counts. The rearrangement links TRBV12-3 or TRBV12-4 to TRBJ1-2, with 9 bases fitting TRBD1. J lost 8 bases, V lost 6 bases, and 4 bases had no gene match. The CDR3 covers 12 residues. CDR3 bases: TGTGCCAGCAGCCGACAGGGGGAGGGCTACACCTTC. Its protein product is CASSRQGEGYTF.

This chain connects TRBV10-3 to TRBJ2-7, with 7 bases lining up with TRBD2. The CDR3 spans 16 residues. The junction had 16 bases not matched to a gene; V was cut back by 4 bases and J by 7 bases. Germline V CDR1 and CDR2: ENHRY, SYGVKD. CDR3 bases: TGTGCCATCAGTGGGAGGGGTGGTAGCGGGCGAGGAGAGCAGTACTTC. Protein product: CAISGRGGSGRGEQYF.

The chain uses TRBV27 and TRBJ1-2; TRBD1 matches 8 bases. CDR1 and CDR2 from the germline V gene are MNHEY and SMNVEV (reference sequence). The CDR3 is made up of 14 amino acids. The J segment lost 4 bases and the V segment lost 3 bases, leaving 4 bases of the junction unmatched. The CDR3 DNA reads as TGTGCCAGCAGTTTCAGGGGGCTGGGCTATGGCTACACCTTC. It is translated as CASSFRGLGYGYTF.

The chain carries TRBV7-7 and TRBJ2-5; no clear D. The CDR3 length is 13 residues. With 1 base removed from V and 4 bases from J, the gap between germline ends came to 7 bases. Germline loops: CDR1 SSHAT, CDR2 FNYEAQ (reference sequence). In DNA, the CDR3 is TGTGCCAGCAGCTTAGGGGCAGGAGAGACCCAGTACTTC. Its protein product is CASSLGAGETQYF.

This clone was detected once. V gene TRBV5-6 combines with J gene TRBJ2-3; TRBD2 matches 9 bases. The germline gives CDR1 SGHDT, CDR2 YYEEEE. Trimming cost V 1 base and J 0 bases; bases outside gene matches: 0. The CDR3 length is 15 residues. The CDR3: CASSLTSGSTDTQYF. Written as DNA, the CDR3 is TGTGCCAGCAGCTTGACTAGCGGGAGCACAGATACGCAGTATTTT.

The gene calls are TRBV5-4 and TRBJ2-5, with a possible D match to TRBD2 (6 bases). The germline V gene has CDR1 SGHNT and CDR2 YYREEE (reference sequence). This CDR3 has 16 amino acids. The V end lost 4 bases, the J end lost 2 bases, and 18 bases lay between the germline ends. The CDR3 region is CASSRGGGALQETQYF. The CDR3 bases are TGTGCCAGCAGCCGGGGCGGCGGGGCACTGCAAGAGACCCAGTACTTC. Using reference TRBV5-4 and TRBJ2-5 for the parts outside the CDR3, the full variable domain is ETGVTQSPTHLIKTRGQQVTLRCSSQSGHNTVSWYQQALGQGPQFIFQYYREEENGRGNFPPRFSGLQFPNYSSELNVNALELDDSALYLCASSRGGGALQETQYFGPGTRLLVL.

This sequence joins TRBV30 and TRBJ2-7, with D perhaps TRBD1 (5 bases). The CDR3 has 12 amino acids. CDR1 and CDR2 from the germline V gene are GTSNPN and SVGIG (reference sequence). Trimming took off 0 bases at V and 6 bases at J, with 9 bases between the two ends. The CDR3 bases are TGTGCCTGGAGTGTTCAGGGTTCCGAGCAGTACTTC. Amino acids: CAWSVQGSEQYF.

This chain links TRBV7-9 with TRBJ2-1, with 8 bases identical to TRBD1. The germline gives CDR1 SEHNR, CDR2 FQNEAQ (reference sequence). Unmatched junction bases numbered 9, after V lost 11 bases and J lost 3 bases. The CDR3 extends over 14 amino acids. The CDR3 coding sequence is TGTGCCGGGCAGGGGGCGAGAGGCTACAATGAGCAGTTCTTC. Translating gives CAGQGARGYNEQFF.

Only one count was recorded for this clone. This chain uses TRBV5-1 with TRBJ1-1; 7 bases align to TRBD1. Per the germline V gene, CDR1 is SGHRS and CDR2 is YFSETQ. V lost 3 bases, J lost 1 base, and 6 bases stayed unmatched. CDR3 size: 15 residues. The CDR3 reads CASSWMGQPNTEAFF. CDR3 DNA: TGCGCCAGCAGCTGGATGGGACAGCCGAACACTGAAGCTTTCTTT.

This clone showed up just once. V is TRBV5-6 and J is TRBJ1-4; a possible D gene is TRBD1 (6 bases). The CDR3 extends over 15 amino acids. Germline V gene data show CDR1 as SGHDT and CDR2 as YYEEEE. V lost 0 bases and J lost 4, with 10 bases in between. CDR3 in amino acids: CASSLATGYNEKLFF. CDR3 bases: TGTGCCAGCAGCTTGGCCACAGGGTATAATGAAAAACTGTTTTTT.